These 22 T cell receptor beta chains came from one sample sequenced in a study of beta chain features in type 1 diabetes. All of the isolated RNA was reverse transcribed, so expressed TCRB transcripts were sequenced. Sequencing was performed with immunoSEQ multiplex PCR; in TCRdb, only in-frame clones are kept and a portion is missing. The sample holds around 240,000 clones, over 7.5% seen once. The source material was naive CD4+ T cells from blood. These receptors were collected from a woman between 18 and 29 years old in good health.

This clone was seen ten or more times. The rearrangement uses TRBV7-2 and TRBJ2-7; no clear D gene. Trimming took 0 bases from V and 3 from J, leaving 6 bases between them. CDR3 length equals 13 residues. Germline CDR1 is SGHTA and CDR2 is FQGNSA. Here the CDR3 DNA reads TGTGCCAGCAGCTTAGCGGCCAGCTACGAGCAGTACTTC. Translated: CASSLAASYEQYF.

This clone was detected only a few times. The gene calls are TRBV28 and TRBJ2-7; a possible D gene is TRBD2 (6 bases). This CDR3 has 16 amino acids. V lost 3 bases and J 2 bases, leaving 17 bases between the germline ends. Per germline, CDR1 MDHEN and CDR2 SYDVKM. The CDR3 nucleotides are TGTGCCAGCAGTTTTCTTTATGGAGGGGTGCCCTACGAGCAGTACTTC. As protein: CASSFLYGGVPYEQYF.

This clone was detected many times. The chain employs TRBV6-6 and TRBJ2-5; 7 nucleotides align to TRBD1. V was pared by 2 bases and J by 1 base, with 7 bases of the junction left unmatched. The CDR3 runs 16 residues. CDR1 MNHNY and CDR2 SVGAGI come from the germline V gene (reference sequence). CDR3 in DNA: TGTGCCAGCAGTTACACGGGCGGACAGGCCCAAGAGACCCAGTACTTC. Amino acids: CASSYTGGQAQETQYF.

This clone appeared a few times. The V call is TRBV2, the J call TRBJ1-2; D call uncertain. The CDR3 is 13 residues long. Germline lookup yields CDR1 SNHLY and CDR2 FYNNEI. V was pared by 6 bases and J by 2 bases, with 10 bases between. This CDR3 reads CASRVSQNYGYTF. CDR3 coding DNA: TGTGCCAGCAGAGTTTCACAAAACTATGGCTACACCTTC.

This clone occurred a few times. The chain employs TRBV5-1 and TRBJ2-3; no clear D gene. CDR1 SGHRS and CDR2 YFSETQ come from the germline V gene. The CDR3 is 14 residues long. Trimming shortened V by 0 bases and J by 2 bases, and 7 bases separated the two germline ends. Written as DNA, the CDR3 is TGCGCCAGCAGCTTGGGGTCTACCACAGATACGCAGTATTTT. This sequence encodes CASSLGSTTDTQYF. Based on the CDR3 plus reference TRBV5-1 and TRBJ2-3, the full variable domain is KAGVTQTPRYLIKTRGQQVTLSCSPISGHRSVSWYQQTPGQGLQFLFEYFSETQRNKGNFPGRFSGRQFSNSRSEMNVSTLELGDSALYLCASSLGSTTDTQYFGPGTRLTVL.

V usage is TRBV19 and J usage is TRBJ2-6; weak D call: TRBD1 (6 bases). Germline assignment: CDR1 LNHDA and CDR2 SQIVND (reference sequence). Trimming pared 5 bases from V and 2 bases from J, leaving 16 bases between. CDR3 length equals 17 residues. CDR3 protein: CASSPTGSGAGANVLTF. In DNA, the CDR3 is TGTGCCAGTAGTCCCACAGGGTCTGGGGCTGGGGCCAACGTCCTGACTTTC.

The rearrangement joins TRBV5-1 to TRBJ2-5; D not resolved. Germline CDR1 reads SGHRS; CDR2 reads YFSETQ. There are 13 residues in the CDR3. With 1 base removed from V and 2 bases from J, the gap between germline ends came to 6 bases. Here the CDR3 reads CASSLSPQETQYF. DNA for the CDR3: TGCGCCAGCAGCTTGAGCCCACAAGAGACCCAGTACTTC.

This chain links TRBV10-3 with TRBJ1-3, with TRBD1 identical over 7 bases. The junction had 10 bases not matched to a gene; V was cut back by 5 bases and J by 0 bases. CDR1 is ENHRY, CDR2 SYGVKD, per germline. This CDR3 is built from 17 residues. This CDR3 is CAISPVSGGSSGNTIYF. The CDR3, as DNA: TGTGCCATCAGTCCCGTTTCAGGGGGATCCTCTGGAAACACCATATATTTT.

This clone appeared a few times. The chain combines TRBV2 with TRBJ1-2; D is perhaps TRBD1 (5 bases). The CDR3 extends over 15 amino acids. The ends were cut back, 4 bases at V and 5 bases at J, with 17 bases in the middle. CDR1 and CDR2 from the germline V gene are SNHLY and FYNNEI. The CDR3 is CASSVEQGAPYGYTF. The CDR3 coding sequence is TGTGCCAGCAGTGTGGAACAAGGGGCCCCATATGGCTACACCTTC.

The chain has TRBV19 and TRBJ2-1; weak D call: TRBD2 (6 bases). V lost 2 bases, J lost 10 bases, and 18 bases lay in between. In germline, CDR1 is LNHDA, CDR2 SQIVND (reference sequence). The CDR3 totals 15 residues. CDR3 in DNA: TGTGCCAGTAGTATACGGGGACTGACGGCGTGGGAGCAGTTCTTC. Its protein product is CASSIRGLTAWEQFF.

Points on this clone: The sample contains more than one DNA sequence encoding this CDR3. V usage is TRBV5-1 and J usage is TRBJ2-7; 10 nucleotides line up with TRBD2. CDR3 length: 15 residues. The germline V gene encodes CDR1 SGHRS and CDR2 YFSETQ. V gave up 2 bases and J gave up 1 base; unmatched junction bases: 3. For the CDR3, the DNA is TGCGCCAGCAGCTTACTAGCGGGATCGTCCTACGAGCAGTACTTC. Residues: CASSLLAGSSYEQYF.

This clone was observed at least ten times. The chain joins TRBV14 to TRBJ2-1; no definite D call. Looked up from germline, CDR1 is SGHDN and CDR2 is FVKESK. V lost 1 base and J 4 bases, leaving 11 bases between the germline ends. The CDR3 runs 15 residues. The CDR3 spells CASSQAGGPYNEQFF. The CDR3 bases are TGTGCCAGCAGCCAAGCCGGCGGCCCATACAATGAGCAGTTCTTC.

V usage is TRBV28 and J usage is TRBJ1-4, with TRBD1 identical over 12 bases. Germline CDR1 and CDR2: MDHEN and SYDVKM. Losses at the gene ends were 4 bases for V and 2 bases for J; bases not matched to a gene: 2. The CDR3 runs to 16 residues. The CDR3 protein is CASSWGQGATNEKLFF. DNA of the CDR3: TGTGCCAGCAGTTGGGGACAGGGGGCTACTAATGAAAAACTGTTTTTT.

This clone was counted a few times. The CDR3 protein is CASSPVSLRDTTTGELFF. Written as DNA, the CDR3 is TGTGCCAGCAGCCCCGTGTCCCTCCGGGACACCACCACCGGGGAGCTGTTTTTT. The chain employs TRBV11-2 and TRBJ2-2, with D possibly TRBD1 on 6 matching bases. Trimming removed 5 bases at V and 4 bases at J, with 23 bases between. CDR1 SGHAT and CDR2 FQNNGV come from the germline V gene. The CDR3 spans 18 residues.

The V gene is TRBV19, the J gene TRBJ2-7, with 8 bases fitting TRBD1. The CDR3 length is 16 residues. The germline V gene encodes CDR1 LNHDA and CDR2 SQIVND (reference sequence). V shed 0 bases, J shed 4 bases, and the junction held 8 bases outside the gene matches. This chain's CDR3 is CASSIDLAGGLYEQYF. The CDR3 DNA follows: TGTGCCAGTAGTATAGATCTTGCAGGGGGCCTGTACGAGCAGTACTTC. Filled out from reference TRBV19 and TRBJ2-7, the complete variable domain reads DGGITQSPKYLFRKEGQNVTLSCEQNLNHDAMYWYRQDPGQGLRLIYYSQIVNDFQKGDIAEGYSVSREKKESFPLTVTSAQKNPTAFYLCASSIDLAGGLYEQYFGPGTRLTVT.

As for this clone: Different DNA sequences within this sample yield the same CDR3. The rearrangement uses TRBV5-1 and TRBJ2-7; no clear D. The CDR3 sequence is 12 residues long. V shed 3 bases and J shed 0 bases, with 4 bases lying between them. Germline-derived CDR1 and CDR2 are SGHRS and YFSETQ. CDR3 in amino acids: CASSSSSYEQYF. The CDR3 nucleotides are TGCGCCAGCAGCTCCTCCTCCTACGAGCAGTACTTC.

V gene TRBV2 combines with J gene TRBJ2-7, with TRBD1 matching over 8 bases. Looked up from germline, CDR1 is SNHLY and CDR2 is FYNNEI. The trim removed 5 bases at V and 5 bases at J, leaving 5 bases unmatched. The CDR3 is 13 amino acids. The CDR3 region has the DNA TGTGCCAGCAGTTCGACAGGGGACGACGAGCAGTACTTC. Protein: CASSSTGDDEQYF.

The chain links TRBV7-2 to TRBJ2-7; 7 nucleotides match TRBD1. The CDR3 is made up of 14 amino acids. Trimming took 3 bases from V and 6 from J; bases not matched to a gene: 8. Germline CDR1 SGHTA, CDR2 FQGNSA. The CDR3 protein is CASSFGQASSEQYF. The CDR3, as DNA: TGTGCCAGCAGCTTTGGACAGGCATCGAGCGAGCAGTACTTC.

The V and J genes are TRBV5-8 and TRBJ1-2; TRBD1 might be the D (6 bases). Between the trimmed V and J ends, which lost 1 base and 5 bases, there was a span of 9 bases. The CDR3 length is 13 residues. In germline, CDR1 is SGHTS, CDR2 YDEGEE. CDR3 nucleotide sequence: TGTGCCAGCAGCTTGCACAGGGTTTATGGCTACACCTTC. Its translation: CASSLHRVYGYTF.

The V gene is TRBV2, the J gene TRBJ2-7; 7 nucleotides agree with TRBD1. Germline V gives CDR1 SNHLY, CDR2 FYNNEI. J was trimmed by 4 bases and V by 5 bases; bases with no gene match: 5. CDR3 length: 13 amino acids. CDR3: CASSRDSHYEQYF. The CDR3 nucleotides read TGTGCCAGCAGTAGGGACAGTCATTACGAGCAGTACTTC.

J is TRBJ2-1 and V is TRBV12-5, with D possibly TRBD2 on 6 matching bases. The germline V gene has CDR1 LGHNT and CDR2 FRNRAP. Trimming shortened V by 5 bases and J by 1 base, and 9 bases separated the two germline ends. The CDR3 sequence is 14 residues long. CDR3 sequence (DNA): TGTGCTAGTGGTCCGGGACTGTCCTACAATGAGCAGTTCTTC. This translates into CASGPGLSYNEQFF.

This clone was found a few times. The chain carries TRBV21-1 and TRBJ2-1; no check of the table's D call, TRBD1, against the DNA was made. TRBV21-1 is noted as a pseudogene. This CDR3 region has 15 residues. CDR3 residues: CASRPGGRGGNEQFF. CDR3 nucleotide sequence: TGTGCCAGCAGGCCAGGCGGACGAGGGGGCAATGAGCAGTTCTTC.